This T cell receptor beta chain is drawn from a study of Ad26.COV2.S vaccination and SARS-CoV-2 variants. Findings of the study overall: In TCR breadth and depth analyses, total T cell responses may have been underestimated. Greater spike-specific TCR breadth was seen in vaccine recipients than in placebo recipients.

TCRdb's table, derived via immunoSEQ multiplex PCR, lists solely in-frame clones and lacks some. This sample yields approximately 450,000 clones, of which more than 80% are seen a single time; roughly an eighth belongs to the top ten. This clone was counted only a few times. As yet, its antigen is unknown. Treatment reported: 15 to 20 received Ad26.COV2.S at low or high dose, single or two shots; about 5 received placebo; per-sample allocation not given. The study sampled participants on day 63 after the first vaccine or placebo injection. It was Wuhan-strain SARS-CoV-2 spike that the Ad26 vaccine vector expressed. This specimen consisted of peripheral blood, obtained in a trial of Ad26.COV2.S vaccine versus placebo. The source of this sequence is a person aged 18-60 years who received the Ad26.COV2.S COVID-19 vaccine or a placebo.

The CDR3 is CASSPRGTVGTGELFF. The CDR3 DNA reads as TGTGCCAGCAGCCCAAGGGGGACAGTGGGCACCGGGGAGCTGTTTTTT. The chain links TRBV7-9 to TRBJ2-2, with TRBD1 identical over 7 bases. Trimming at V came to 5 bases and at J to 4 bases, leaving 10 bases not matched to a gene. CDR1 and CDR2 from the germline V gene are SEHNR and FQNEAQ (reference sequence). The CDR3 is 16 amino acids. Filled out from reference TRBV7-9 and TRBJ2-2, the complete variable domain reads DTGVSQNPRHKITKRGQNVTFRCDPISEHNRLYWYRQTLGQGPEFLTYFQNEAQLEKSRLLSDRFSAERPKGSFSTLEIQRTEQGDSAMYLCASSPRGTVGTGELFFGEGSRLTVL.